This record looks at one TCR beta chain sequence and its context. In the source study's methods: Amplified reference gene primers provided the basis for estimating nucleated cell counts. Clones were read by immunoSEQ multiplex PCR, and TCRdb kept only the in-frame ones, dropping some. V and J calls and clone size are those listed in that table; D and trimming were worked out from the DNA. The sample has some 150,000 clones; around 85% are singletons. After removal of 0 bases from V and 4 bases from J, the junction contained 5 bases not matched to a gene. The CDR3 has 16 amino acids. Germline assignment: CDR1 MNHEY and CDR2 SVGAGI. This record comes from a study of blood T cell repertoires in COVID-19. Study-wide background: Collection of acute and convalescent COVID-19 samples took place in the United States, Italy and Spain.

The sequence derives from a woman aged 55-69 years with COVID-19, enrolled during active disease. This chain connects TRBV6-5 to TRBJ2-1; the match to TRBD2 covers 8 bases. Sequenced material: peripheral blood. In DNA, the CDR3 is TGTGCCAGCAGTTACTCGAGGGCTAGCGGGTACAATGAGCAGTTCTTC. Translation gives CASSYSRASGYNEQFF.